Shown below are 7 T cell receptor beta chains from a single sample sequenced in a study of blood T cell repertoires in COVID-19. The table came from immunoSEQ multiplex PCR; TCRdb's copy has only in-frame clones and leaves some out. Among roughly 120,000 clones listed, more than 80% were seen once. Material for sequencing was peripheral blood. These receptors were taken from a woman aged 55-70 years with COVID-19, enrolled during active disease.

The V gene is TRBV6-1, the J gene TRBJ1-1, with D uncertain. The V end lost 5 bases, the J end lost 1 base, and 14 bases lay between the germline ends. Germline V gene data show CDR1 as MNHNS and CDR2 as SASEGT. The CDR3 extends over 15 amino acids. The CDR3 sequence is CASSHLEGWNTEAFF. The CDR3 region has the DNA TGTGCCAGCAGTCACCTTGAGGGCTGGAACACTGAAGCTTTCTTT.

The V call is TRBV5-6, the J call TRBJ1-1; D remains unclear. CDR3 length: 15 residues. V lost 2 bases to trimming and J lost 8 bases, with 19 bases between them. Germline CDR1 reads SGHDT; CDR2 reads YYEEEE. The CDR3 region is CASSFLEAAPEEAFF. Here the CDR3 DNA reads TGTGCCAGCAGCTTTCTAGAGGCGGCGCCTGAGGAAGCTTTCTTT.

The CDR3 region is CASSPDTSIYGYTF. Here the CDR3 DNA reads TGTGCCAGCAGTCCCGACACGAGTATTTATGGCTACACCTTC. This chain links TRBV6-5 with TRBJ1-2; D gene unclear. Germline CDR1 is MNHEY and CDR2 is SVGAGI. Trimming left V 5 bases short and J 5 bases short, with 15 bases between. The CDR3 extends over 14 amino acids.

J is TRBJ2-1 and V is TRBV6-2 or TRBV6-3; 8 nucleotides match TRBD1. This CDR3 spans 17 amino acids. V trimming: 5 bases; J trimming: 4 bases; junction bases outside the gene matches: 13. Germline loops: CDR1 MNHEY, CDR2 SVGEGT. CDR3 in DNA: TGTGCCAGCAGTATCAGACAGGGGATCACTTCTTACAATGAGCAGTTCTTC. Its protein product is CASSIRQGITSYNEQFF.

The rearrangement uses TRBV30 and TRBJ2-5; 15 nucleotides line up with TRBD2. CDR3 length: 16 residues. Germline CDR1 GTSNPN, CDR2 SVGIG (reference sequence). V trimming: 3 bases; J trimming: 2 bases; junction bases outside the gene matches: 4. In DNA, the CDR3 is TGTGCCTGGAGCGGACTAGCGGGGGGGCGACAAGAGACCCAGTACTTC. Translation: CAWSGLAGGRQETQYF. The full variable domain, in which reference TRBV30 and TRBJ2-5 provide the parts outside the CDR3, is SQTIHQWPATLVQPVGSPLSLECTVEGTSNPNLYWYRQAAGRGLQLLFYSVGIGQISSEVPQNLSASRPQDRQFILSSKKLLLSDSGFYLCAWSGLAGGRQETQYFGPGTRLLVL.

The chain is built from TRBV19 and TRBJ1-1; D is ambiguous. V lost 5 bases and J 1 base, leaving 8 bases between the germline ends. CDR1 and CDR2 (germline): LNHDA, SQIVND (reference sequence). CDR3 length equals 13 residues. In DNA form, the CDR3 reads TGTGCCAGTAGTCAGGACTCGAACACTGAAGCTTTCTTT. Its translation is CASSQDSNTEAFF.

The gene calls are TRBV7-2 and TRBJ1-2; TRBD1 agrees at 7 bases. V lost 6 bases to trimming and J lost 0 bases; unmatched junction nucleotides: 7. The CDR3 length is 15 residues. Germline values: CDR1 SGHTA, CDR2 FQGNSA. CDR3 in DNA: TGTGCCAGCAGTTTCTCGGGACAGTCTAACTATGGCTACACCTTC. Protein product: CASSFSGQSNYGYTF.